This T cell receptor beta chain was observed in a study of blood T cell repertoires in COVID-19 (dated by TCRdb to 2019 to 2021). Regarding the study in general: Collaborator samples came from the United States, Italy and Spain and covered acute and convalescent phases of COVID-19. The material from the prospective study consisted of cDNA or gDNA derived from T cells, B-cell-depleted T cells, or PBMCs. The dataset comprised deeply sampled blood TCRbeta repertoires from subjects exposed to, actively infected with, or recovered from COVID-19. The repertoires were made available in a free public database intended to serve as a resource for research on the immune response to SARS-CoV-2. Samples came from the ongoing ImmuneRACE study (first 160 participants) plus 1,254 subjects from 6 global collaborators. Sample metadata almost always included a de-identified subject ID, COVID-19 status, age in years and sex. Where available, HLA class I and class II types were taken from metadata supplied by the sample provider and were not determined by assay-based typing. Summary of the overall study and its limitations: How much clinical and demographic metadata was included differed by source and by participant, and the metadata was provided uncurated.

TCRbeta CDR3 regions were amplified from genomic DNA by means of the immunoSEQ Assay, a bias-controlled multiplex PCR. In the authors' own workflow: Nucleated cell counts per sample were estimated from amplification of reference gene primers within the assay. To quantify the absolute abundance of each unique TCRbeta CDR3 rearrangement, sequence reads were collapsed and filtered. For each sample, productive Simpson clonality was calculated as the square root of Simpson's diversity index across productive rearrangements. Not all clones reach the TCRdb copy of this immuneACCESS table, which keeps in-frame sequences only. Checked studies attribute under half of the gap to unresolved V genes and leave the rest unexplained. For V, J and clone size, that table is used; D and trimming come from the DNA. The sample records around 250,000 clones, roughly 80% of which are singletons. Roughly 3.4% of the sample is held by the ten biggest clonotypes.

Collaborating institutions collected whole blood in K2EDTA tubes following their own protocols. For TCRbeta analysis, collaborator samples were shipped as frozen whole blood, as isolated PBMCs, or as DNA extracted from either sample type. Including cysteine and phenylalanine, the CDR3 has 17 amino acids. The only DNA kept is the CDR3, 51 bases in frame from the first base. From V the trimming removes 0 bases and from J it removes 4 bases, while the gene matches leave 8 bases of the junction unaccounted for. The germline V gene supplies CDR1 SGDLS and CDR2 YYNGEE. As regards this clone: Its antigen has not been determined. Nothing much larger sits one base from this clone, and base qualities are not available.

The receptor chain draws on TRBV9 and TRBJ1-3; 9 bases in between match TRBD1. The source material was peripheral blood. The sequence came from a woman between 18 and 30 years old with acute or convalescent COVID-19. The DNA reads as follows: TGTGCCAGCAGCGTAGGAAGGGGACAGGGCCGCGGAAACACCATATATTTT. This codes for CASSVGRGQGRGNTIYF.